Each of the 15 T cell receptor beta chains below was sequenced from the same sample in a study of response to subunit inactivated influenza vaccine. Each CDR3 protein is one row after TCRdb ran MiXCR on the RT-PCR reads. The sample lists more than 700,000 distinct CDR3 sequences, 21% seen once, with about a tenth in the top ten. The material was PBMCs from blood, obtained 5 days after vaccination. The receptors stem from a man in his fifties who received an inactivated influenza vaccine.

The CDR3 here is CAISETGSPYEQYF. The CDR3 nucleotides read TGTGCCATCAGCGAGACAGGGAGCCCCTACGAGCAGTACTTC. V and J are TRBV10-3 and TRBJ2-7; 7 bases are shared with TRBD1. Looked up from germline, CDR1 is ENHRY and CDR2 is SYGVKD. There are 14 residues in the CDR3. V gave up 6 bases and J gave up 2 bases; unmatched junction bases: 7.

The CDR3 loop is CASSVGTGGSPGFDEQYF. In nucleotides, the CDR3 is TGTGCCAGCAGCGTAGGAACAGGGGGTAGCCCTGGGTTCGACGAGCAGTACTTC. V usage is TRBV9 and J usage is TRBJ2-7; the match to TRBD1 covers 8 bases. The CDR3 runs to 18 residues. Losses at the gene ends were 0 bases for V and 5 bases for J; bases not matched to a gene: 16. Germline lookup yields CDR1 SGDLS and CDR2 YYNGEE.

As to this clonotype: A much larger clone sits a single nucleotide away, making a read error possible. This chain connects TRBV20-1 to TRBJ1-1; no reliable D call. This CDR3 spans 12 amino acids. Trimming cost V 2 bases and J 1 base, with 5 bases left between them. Germline V CDR1 and CDR2: DFQATT, SNEGSKA (reference sequence). Here the CDR3 reads CSARQRNTEAFF. CDR3 DNA sequence: TGCAGTGCTAGACAGAGGAACACTGAAGCTTTCTTT.

The chain has TRBV7-9 and TRBJ2-3, with TRBD1 as a possible D gene (6 bases). This CDR3 region has 14 residues. Germline V lookup: CDR1 SEHNR, CDR2 FQNEAQ (reference sequence). The V gene lost 5 bases and the J gene lost 6 bases, with 15 bases spanning the gap. The CDR3 DNA reads TGTGCCAGCAGCGAGAGGGGGAGATCCGATACGCAGTATTTT. Amino acids: CASSERGRSDTQYF.

J is TRBJ2-3 and V is TRBV5-1; the match to TRBD2 covers 9 bases. The germline CDR1 and CDR2 sequences are SGHRS and YFSETQ. The CDR3 length is 16 residues. V lost 3 bases to trimming and J lost 4 bases; unmatched junction nucleotides: 9. CDR3 in DNA: TGCGCCAGCAGCTCATGGGGCGGGGGGGGAGCAGATACGCAGTATTTT. Protein: CASSSWGGGGADTQYF.

This clonotype was picked up a small number of times. The rearrangement joins TRBV27 to TRBJ2-7; weak D call: TRBD2 (5 bases). The germline V gene encodes CDR1 MNHEY and CDR2 SMNVEV (reference sequence). This CDR3 comprises 16 residues. The V end lost 9 bases, the J end lost 2 bases, and 23 bases lay between the germline ends. The CDR3 nucleotides are TGTGCCAGTTCACCTAGGTCGGGGATAGAGACCTACGAGCAGTACTTC. The encoded protein is CASSPRSGIETYEQYF.

This clonotype was found many times. The chain employs TRBV4-3 and TRBJ2-1, with TRBD2 as a possible D gene (5 bases). The CDR3 covers 14 residues. Germline CDR1 LGHNA, CDR2 YSLEER. Trimming removed 0 bases from V and 7 bases from J, with 10 bases in between. Written as DNA, the CDR3 is TGCGCCAGCAGCCAAGAGGAGCGGTCGAATGAGCAGTTCTTC. This sequence encodes CASSQEERSNEQFF.

This clonotype was seen a handful of times. The rearrangement joins TRBV12-3 or TRBV12-4 to TRBJ2-3; 11 nucleotides align to TRBD2. Trimming at V came to 7 bases and at J to 2 bases, leaving 5 bases not matched to a gene. This CDR3 is built from 15 residues. In nucleotides, the CDR3 is TGTGCCAGCAAAGGGACTAGCGGAAACACAGATACGCAGTATTTT. Translation: CASKGTSGNTDTQYF.

This clonotype was seen only a few times. The chain joins TRBV15 to TRBJ1-4; D is unclear. This CDR3 contains 14 residues. Germline V lookup: CDR1 LNHNV, CDR2 YYDKDF (reference sequence). V lost 0 bases, J lost 8 bases, and 10 bases lay in between. CDR3 region: CATSRDLSGEKLFF. The CDR3, as DNA: TGTGCCACCAGCAGAGATCTCTCAGGCGAAAAACTGTTTTTT. Together with reference TRBV15 and TRBJ1-4, the CDR3 gives the full variable domain: DAMVIQNPRYQVTQFGKPVTLSCSQTLNHNVMYWYQQKSSQAPKLLFHYYDKDFNNEADTPDNFQSRRPNTSFCFLDIRSPGLGDTAMYLCATSRDLSGEKLFFGSGTQLSVL.

The rearrangement uses TRBV9 and TRBJ2-5; 8 nucleotides align to TRBD2. This CDR3 region has 17 residues. Losses at the gene ends were 0 bases for V and 2 bases for J; bases not matched to a gene: 9. CDR1 SGDLS and CDR2 YYNGEE come from the germline V gene. This CDR3 is CASSVDFGEREQETQYF. CDR3 bases: TGTGCCAGCAGCGTAGATTTTGGAGAGCGGGAGCAAGAGACCCAGTACTTC.

The genes are TRBV5-1 and TRBJ2-1; 9 bases map to TRBD2. The CDR3 has 16 residues. CDR1 and CDR2 from the germline V gene are SGHRS and YFSETQ. V was pared by 0 bases and J by 5 bases, with 6 bases of the junction left unmatched. Here the CDR3 DNA reads TGCGCCAGCAGCTTGGCGCCTAGCGGGATAAACAATGAGCAGTTCTTC. It is translated as CASSLAPSGINNEQFF.

V usage is TRBV29-1 and J usage is TRBJ1-2; TRBD1 aligns across 7 bases. J gave up 3 bases and V 3 bases, and 13 bases lay outside the gene matches. The CDR3 extends over 16 amino acids. Germline V gives CDR1 SQVTM, CDR2 ANQGSEA. CDR3 in amino acids: CSVDKRGRSHHYGYTF. The CDR3 nucleotides read TGCAGCGTTGACAAGAGGGGGCGATCACATCACTATGGCTACACCTTC.

The rearrangement joins TRBV25-1 to TRBJ2-7; D uncertain. V gave up 3 bases and J gave up 9 bases, with 12 bases separating them. From germline, CDR1 is MGHDK and CDR2 SYGVNS. The CDR3 has 12 amino acids. In nucleotides, the CDR3 is TGTGCCAGCAGTGAGGGAAGGGCAGCGCAGTACTTC. It codes for CASSEGRAAQYF.

The genes are TRBV7-9 and TRBJ1-1; maybe TRBD1 (5 bases). The germline V and J ends were trimmed by 1 base and 9 bases, with 12 bases remaining between them. The CDR3 consists of 13 residues. CDR1 is SEHNR, CDR2 FQNEAQ, per germline (reference sequence). The CDR3 reads CASSLGGAPKAFF. The CDR3 region has the DNA TGTGCCAGCAGCTTAGGAGGGGCGCCGAAAGCTTTCTTT.

This clonotype was seen a handful of times. The J gene is TRBJ2-1, the V gene TRBV12-3 or TRBV12-4; TRBD2 aligns across 11 bases. The CDR3 length is 14 residues. V shed 7 bases and J 9 bases; nucleotides not matched to a gene: 8. CDR3 sequence (DNA): TGTGCCAGCATTGTCACTAGCGGGAGAAGTGAGCAGTTCTTC. Translating it yields CASIVTSGRSEQFF.